Listed below are T cell receptor beta chains from one sample, sequenced in a study of cytomegalovirus exposure and HLA in healthy donors. The table came from immunoSEQ multiplex PCR; TCRdb's copy has only in-frame clones and leaves some out. The sample lists approximately 74,000 clones; over 70% were seen once. The sequenced sample was PBMCs. Every receptor here comes from a man aged 60 to 75 in good health and CMV-seropositive. CDR3s include the opening cysteine and the closing phenylalanine or tryptophan. D genes are given only for firm matches. Clone size appears in some rows only: once, few, many, or a class for an expanded clone.

CDR3 protein	CDR3 DNA	clone size	D gene	V gene	J gene
CASSPGELTGKLFF	TGTGCCAGCTCACCAGGTGAACTAACGGGAAAACTGTTTTTT	-	-	TRBV18	TRBJ1-4
CASSVDPSGRATGELFF	TGTGCCAGCAGCGTAGACCCTAGCGGGAGGGCCACCGGGGAGCTGTTTTTT	-	TRBD2	TRBV9	TRBJ2-2
CASSLLISEAFF	TGTGCCAGCAGCTTGTTAATCTCTGAAGCTTTCTTT	many	-	TRBV5-6	TRBJ1-1
CASSPRDISYEQYF	TGTGCCAGCAGCCCCCGGGACATCTCCTACGAGCAGTACTTC	-	-	TRBV14	TRBJ2-7
CASRNRVYEQYF	TGTGCCAGCAGGAACCGAGTCTACGAGCAGTACTTC	-	-	TRBV6-5	TRBJ2-7
CAISRTSGDYEQYF	TGTGCCATCAGTCGGACTAGCGGTGACTACGAGCAGTACTTC	-	TRBD2	TRBV10-3	TRBJ2-7
CASMGGRFTDTQYF	TGCGCCAGCATGGGGGGGAGGTTCACAGATACGCAGTATTTT	-	TRBD2	TRBV5-1	TRBJ2-3
CASSPGTGERPQHF	TGCGCCAGCAGCCCGGGGACAGGGGAAAGACCCCAGCATTTT	once	TRBD1	TRBV5-1	TRBJ1-5
CASSQDGLAGPPRYNEQFF	TGCGCCAGCAGCCAAGACGGACTAGCGGGGCCCCCGCGCTACAATGAGCAGTTCTTC	-	TRBD2	TRBV4-1	TRBJ2-1
CASSRGGSNQPQHF	TGTGCCAGCAGCCGGGGGGGCAGCAATCAGCCCCAGCATTTT	-	-	TRBV2	TRBJ1-5
CASGRTGVIGELFF	TGTGCCAGCGGCAGGACAGGGGTGATCGGGGAGCTGTTTTTT	once	TRBD1	TRBV7-9	TRBJ2-2
CASSQRARDTQYF	TGTGCCAGTAGTCAGCGGGCCCGAGATACGCAGTATTTT	few	-	TRBV19	TRBJ2-3
CASSLGHTGGGSPLHF	TGCGCCAGCAGCTTGGGACATACAGGGGGAGGTTCACCCCTCCACTTT	-	TRBD1	TRBV5-1	TRBJ1-6
CASSSRGPTEAFF	TGTGCCAGCAGCTCCAGGGGGCCCACTGAAGCTTTCTTT	few	TRBD1	TRBV7-9	TRBJ1-1
CASSPRVNTEAFF	TGTGCCAGCAGTCCACGAGTCAACACTGAAGCTTTCTTT	-	-	TRBV6-5	TRBJ1-1
CASSELSSYEQYF	TGTGCCAGCAGCGAGTTGAGCTCCTACGAGCAGTACTTC	few	-	TRBV5-6	TRBJ2-7
CASSYAGGSDIQYF	TGTGCCAGCAGTTACGCGGGAGGGTCGGACATTCAGTACTTC	-	TRBD2	TRBV6-6	TRBJ2-4
CASSSAGGSYGYTF	TGTGCCAGCAGTTCGGCAGGGGGCAGCTATGGCTACACCTTC	-	TRBD1	TRBV6-5	TRBJ1-2
CASSLRLAGVSSSYEQYF	TGTGCCAGCAGTTTACGACTAGCGGGAGTCTCGAGCTCCTACGAGCAGTACTTC	few	TRBD2	TRBV10-3	TRBJ2-7
CASSLRAGGSLYNEQFF	TGTGCCAGCAGCTTAAGAGCGGGGGGATCACTCTACAATGAGCAGTTCTTC	-	TRBD2	TRBV11-3	TRBJ2-1
CASSQRTGVTGELFF	TGTGCCAGCAGCCAAAGGACAGGGGTCACCGGGGAGCTGTTTTTT	few	TRBD1	TRBV4-1	TRBJ2-2
CASSYSWTGEYGYTF	TGTGCCAGCAGTTACTCTTGGACAGGGGAGTATGGCTACACCTTC	-	TRBD1	TRBV6-5	TRBJ1-2
CASSWTGYGYTF	TGTGCCAGCAGTTGGACAGGGTACGGCTACACCTTC	-	TRBD1	TRBV6-1	TRBJ1-2
CASSPTGVNSPLHF	TGTGCCAGCAGCCCGACAGGGGTAAATTCACCCCTCCACTTT	few	TRBD1	TRBV6-6	TRBJ1-6
CASSPRDSDQPQHF	TGTGCCAGCAGTCCCCGGGACAGCGATCAGCCCCAGCATTTT	few	TRBD1	TRBV27	TRBJ1-5